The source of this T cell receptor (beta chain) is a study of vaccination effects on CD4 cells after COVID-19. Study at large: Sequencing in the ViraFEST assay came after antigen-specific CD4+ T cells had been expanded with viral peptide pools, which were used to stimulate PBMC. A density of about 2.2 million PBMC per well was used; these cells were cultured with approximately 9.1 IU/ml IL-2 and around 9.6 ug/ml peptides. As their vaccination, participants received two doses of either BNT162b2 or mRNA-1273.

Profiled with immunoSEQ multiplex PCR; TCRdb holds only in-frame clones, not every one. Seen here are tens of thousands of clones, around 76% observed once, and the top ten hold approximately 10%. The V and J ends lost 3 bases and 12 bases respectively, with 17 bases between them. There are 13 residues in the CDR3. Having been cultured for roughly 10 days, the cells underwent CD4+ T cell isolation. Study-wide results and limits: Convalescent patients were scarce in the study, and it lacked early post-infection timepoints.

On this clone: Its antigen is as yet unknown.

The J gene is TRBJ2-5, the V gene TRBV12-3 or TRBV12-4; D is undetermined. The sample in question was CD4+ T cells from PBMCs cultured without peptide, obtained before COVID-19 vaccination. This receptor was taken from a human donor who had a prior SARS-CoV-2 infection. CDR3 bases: TGTGCCAGCAGTTTTGAAGAAGGCGGCCGGAAGTACTTC. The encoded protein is CASSFEEGGRKYF.